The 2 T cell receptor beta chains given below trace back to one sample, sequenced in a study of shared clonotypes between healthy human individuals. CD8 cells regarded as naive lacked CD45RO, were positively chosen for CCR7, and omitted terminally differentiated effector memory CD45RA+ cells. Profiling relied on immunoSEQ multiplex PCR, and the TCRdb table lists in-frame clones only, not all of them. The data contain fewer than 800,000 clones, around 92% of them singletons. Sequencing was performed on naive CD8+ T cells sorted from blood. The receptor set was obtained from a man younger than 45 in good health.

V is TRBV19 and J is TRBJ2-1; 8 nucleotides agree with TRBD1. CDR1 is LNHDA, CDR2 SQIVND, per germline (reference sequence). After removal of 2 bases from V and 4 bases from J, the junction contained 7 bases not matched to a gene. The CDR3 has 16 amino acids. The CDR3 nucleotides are TGTGCCAGTAGTATAAGGGGGCAGGGGGCGTACAATGAGCAGTTCTTC. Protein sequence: CASSIRGQGAYNEQFF.

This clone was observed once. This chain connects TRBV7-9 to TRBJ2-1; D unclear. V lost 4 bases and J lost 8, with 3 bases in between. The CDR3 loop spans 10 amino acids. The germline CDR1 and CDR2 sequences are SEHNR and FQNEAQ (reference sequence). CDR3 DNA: TGTGCCAGCAGCTCTCATGAGCAGTTCTTC. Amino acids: CASSSHEQFF.